The present T cell receptor (beta chain) was sequenced within a study of shared clonotypes between healthy human individuals. The germline V gene has CDR1 SQVTM and CDR2 ANQGSEA. V lost 8 bases to trimming and J lost 2 bases; unmatched junction nucleotides: 6. This CDR3 region has 12 residues. Clones were read by immunoSEQ multiplex PCR, and TCRdb kept only the in-frame ones, dropping some. The sample shows some 1,400,000 clones, roughly 96% of them seen only once. The chain is built from TRBV29-1 and TRBJ2-7; TRBD1 matches at 7 bases. The source is a man aged 30 to 39 in good health. The sequenced sample was naive CD4+ T cells sorted from blood. The subset here: CD45RA+ positively selected. CDR3 loop: CSIRDSPYEQYF. In nucleotides, the CDR3 is TGCAGCATCCGGGACAGTCCCTACGAGCAGTACTTC.